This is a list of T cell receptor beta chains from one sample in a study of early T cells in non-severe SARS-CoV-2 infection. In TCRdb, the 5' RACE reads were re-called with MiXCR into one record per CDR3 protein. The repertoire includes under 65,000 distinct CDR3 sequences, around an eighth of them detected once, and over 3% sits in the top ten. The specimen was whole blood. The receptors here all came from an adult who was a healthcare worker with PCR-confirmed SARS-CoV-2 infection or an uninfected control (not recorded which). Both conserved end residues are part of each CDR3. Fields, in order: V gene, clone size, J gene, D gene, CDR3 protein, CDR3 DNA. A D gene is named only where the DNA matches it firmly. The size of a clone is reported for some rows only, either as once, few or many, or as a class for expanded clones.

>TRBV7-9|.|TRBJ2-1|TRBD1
CASSLQGDEQFF
TGTGCCAGCAGCTTACAGGGGGATGAGCAGTTCTTC
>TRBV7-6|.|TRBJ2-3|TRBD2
CASSQLLAGVADTQYF
TGTGCCAGCAGCCAGCTCCTAGCGGGAGTTGCGGATACGCAGTATTTT
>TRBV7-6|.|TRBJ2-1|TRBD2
CASSQSSGFYNEQFF
TGTGCCAGCAGCCAATCTAGCGGATTCTACAATGAGCAGTTCTTC
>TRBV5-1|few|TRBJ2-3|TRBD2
CASRTSGSGDTQYF
TGCGCCAGCAGAACGAGCGGGAGCGGAGATACGCAGTATTTT
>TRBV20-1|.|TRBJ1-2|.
CSASDREGFNYGYTF
TGCAGTGCTAGTGATAGGGAGGGGTTTAACTATGGCTACACCTTC
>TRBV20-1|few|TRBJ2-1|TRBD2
CSARVRLADLPHEQFF
TGCAGTGCTAGAGTGAGGCTAGCGGACCTCCCCCATGAGCAGTTCTTC
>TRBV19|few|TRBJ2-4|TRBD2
CASLSGRDIQYF
TGTGCCAGTCTTAGCGGGAGAGACATTCAGTACTTC
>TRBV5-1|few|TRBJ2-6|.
CASSSGPGANVLTF
TGCGCCAGCAGCTCCGGCCCTGGGGCCAACGTCCTGACTTTC
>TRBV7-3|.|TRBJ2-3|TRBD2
CASSSGLASTDTQYF
TGTGCCAGCAGCTCGGGACTAGCGTCTACAGATACGCAGTATTTT
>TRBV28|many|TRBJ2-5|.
CASSYGGVSQETQYF
TGTGCCAGCAGTTATGGGGGAGTGTCCCAAGAGACCCAGTACTTC
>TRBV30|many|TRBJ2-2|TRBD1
CALRRQGTGELFF
TGTGCCCTGCGTCGACAGGGGACCGGGGAGCTGTTTTTT
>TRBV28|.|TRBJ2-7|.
CASSSSGTAYEQYF
TGTGCCAGCAGTTCCTCCGGGACCGCTTACGAGCAGTACTTC
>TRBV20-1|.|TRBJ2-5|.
CSASPTRRETQYF
TGCAGTGCTTCTCCGACTAGGCGAGAGACCCAGTACTTC
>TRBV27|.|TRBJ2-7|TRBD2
CASSFLAVDSYEQYF
TGTGCCAGCAGTTTTCTAGCGGTCGACTCCTACGAGCAGTACTTC
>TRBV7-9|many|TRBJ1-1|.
CARGNTEAFF
TGCGCGAGGGGGAACACTGAAGCTTTCTTT
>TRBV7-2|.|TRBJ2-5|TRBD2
CASSLESGSSETQYF
TGTGCCAGCAGCTTAGAGAGCGGGAGTTCGGAGACCCAGTACTTC
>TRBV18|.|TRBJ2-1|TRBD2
CASSPGGSWRNEQFF
TGTGCCAGCTCACCGGGCGGGAGTTGGAGAAATGAGCAGTTCTTC
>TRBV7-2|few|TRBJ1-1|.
CASSFLMNTEAFF
TGTGCCAGCAGCTTCCTTATGAACACTGAAGCTTTCTTT
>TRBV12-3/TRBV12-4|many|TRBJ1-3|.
CASTGEPGNTIYF
TGTGCCAGCACAGGGGAACCCGGAAACACCATATATTTT
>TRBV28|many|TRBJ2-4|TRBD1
CASTRGRELAKNIQYF
TGTGCCAGCACTAGGGGGCGAGAATTAGCCAAAAACATTCAGTACTTC
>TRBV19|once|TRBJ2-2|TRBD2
CASSLSGRSGRTRELFF
TGTGCCAGTAGTCTTAGCGGGAGAAGCGGAAGAACCCGGGAGCTGTTTTTT
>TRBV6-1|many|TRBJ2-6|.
CASKSLYSGANVLTF
TGTGCCAGCAAAAGCTTATACTCTGGGGCCAACGTCCTGACTTTC
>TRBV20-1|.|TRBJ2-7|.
CSASTTRLSSYEQYF
TGCAGTGCTAGTACTACCCGATTAAGCTCCTACGAGCAGTACTTC
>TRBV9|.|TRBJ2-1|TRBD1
CASSVLPGQGFEQFF
TGTGCCAGCAGCGTGTTACCGGGACAGGGTTTCGAGCAGTTCTTC
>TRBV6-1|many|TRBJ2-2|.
CASSEARGANTGELFF
TGTGCCAGCAGTGAAGCGAGAGGGGCGAACACCGGGGAGCTGTTTTTT
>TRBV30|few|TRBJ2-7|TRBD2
CAWRRGGAYEQYF
TGTGCCTGGAGACGCGGGGGGGCCTACGAGCAGTACTTC
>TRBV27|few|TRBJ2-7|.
CASSYARGSEQYF
TGTGCCAGCAGTTACGCGAGGGGGTCCGAGCAGTACTTC
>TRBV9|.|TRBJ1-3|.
CASSASRSGNTIYF
TGTGCCAGCAGCGCGAGCCGCTCTGGAAACACCATATATTTT
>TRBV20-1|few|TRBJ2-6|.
CSARPGVGANVLTF
TGCAGTGCGAGACCGGGGGTCGGGGCCAACGTCCTGACTTTC
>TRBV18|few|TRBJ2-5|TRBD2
CASSPAGTRETQYF
TGTGCCAGCTCACCCGCCGGGACTAGAGAGACCCAGTACTTC
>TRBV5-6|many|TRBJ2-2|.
CASSFGHYGGELFF
TGTGCCAGCAGCTTCGGACATTACGGCGGGGAGCTGTTTTTT
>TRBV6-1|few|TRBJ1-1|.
CASSEARKGLSTEAFF
TGTGCCAGCAGTGAAGCGCGAAAGGGGTTGAGCACTGAAGCTTTCTTT
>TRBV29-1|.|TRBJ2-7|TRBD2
CSVTPTSGKPYEQYF
TGCAGCGTTACCCCGACTAGCGGGAAACCCTACGAGCAGTACTTC
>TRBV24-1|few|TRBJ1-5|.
CATSDGSHQPQHF
TGTGCCACCAGTGATGGGAGTCATCAGCCCCAGCATTTT
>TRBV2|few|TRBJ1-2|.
CASRSSRGGYTF
TGTGCCAGCAGATCGTCTAGGGGAGGCTACACCTTC
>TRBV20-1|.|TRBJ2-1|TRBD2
CSASLAGGLNEQFF
TGCAGTGCTAGCCTGGCGGGAGGCCTGAATGAGCAGTTCTTC
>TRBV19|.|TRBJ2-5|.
CASSWRAGVETQYF
TGTGCCAGTAGTTGGAGGGCGGGCGTGGAGACCCAGTACTTC
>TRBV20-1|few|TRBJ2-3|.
CSAIGWGATDTQYF
TGCAGTGCTATCGGGTGGGGGGCAACAGATACGCAGTATTTT
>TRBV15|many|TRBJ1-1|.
CATSARDKEAFF
TGTGCCACCAGCGCCCGGGACAAAGAAGCTTTCTTT
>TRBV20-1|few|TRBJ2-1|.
CSAREGTGTWIYNEQFF
TGCAGTGCTAGAGAGGGAACAGGGACGTGGATATACAATGAGCAGTTCTTC
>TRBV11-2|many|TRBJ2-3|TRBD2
CASSRQTSGLTDTQYF
TGTGCCAGCAGCCGCCAGACTAGCGGGCTCACAGATACGCAGTATTTT
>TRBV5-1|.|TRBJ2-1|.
CASSLAAQGRPNEQFF
TGCGCCAGCAGCTTGGCGGCCCAGGGCAGACCCAATGAGCAGTTCTTC
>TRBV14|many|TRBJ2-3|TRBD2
CASSQGTIRADTQYF
TGTGCCAGCAGCCAGGGGACTATTCGCGCAGATACGCAGTATTTT
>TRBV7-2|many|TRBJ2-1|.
CASSSDEREQFF
TGTGCCAGCAGCTCCGATGAGCGTGAGCAGTTCTTC
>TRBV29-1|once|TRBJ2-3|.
CSVDGRSTDTQYF
TGCAGCGTTGATGGACGTAGCACAGATACGCAGTATTTT
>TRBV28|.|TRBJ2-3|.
CASSPVGGGYTDTQYF
TGTGCCAGCAGTCCCGTGGGGGGAGGCTACACAGATACGCAGTATTTT
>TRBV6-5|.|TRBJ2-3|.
CASSPHRTDTQYF
TGTGCCAGCAGCCCCCACCGCACAGATACGCAGTATTTT
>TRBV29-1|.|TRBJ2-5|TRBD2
CSVDSSGSHETQYF
TGCAGCGTTGACTCTAGCGGGAGTCATGAGACCCAGTACTTC
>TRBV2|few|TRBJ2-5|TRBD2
CASRAGLAGETQYF
TGTGCCAGCAGGGCGGGACTAGCGGGAGAGACCCAGTACTTC
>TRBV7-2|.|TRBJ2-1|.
CASRHRYNEQFF
TGTGCCAGCAGGCACAGGTACAATGAGCAGTTCTTC
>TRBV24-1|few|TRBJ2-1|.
CATSDLLGEQFF
TGTGCCACCAGTGATTTGTTGGGAGAGCAGTTCTTC
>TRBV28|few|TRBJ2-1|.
CASSPPGTNEQFF
TGTGCCAGCAGCCCCCCCGGGACCAATGAGCAGTTCTTC
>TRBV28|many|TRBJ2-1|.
CASSLGPAYNEQFF
TGTGCCAGCAGTTTGGGACCGGCATACAATGAGCAGTTCTTC
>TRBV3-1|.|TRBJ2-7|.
CASSQRDGEQYF
TGTGCCAGCAGCCAACGGGACGGGGAGCAGTACTTC
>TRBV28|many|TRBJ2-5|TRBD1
CASRQGHQETQYF
TGTGCCAGCCGACAGGGCCACCAAGAGACCCAGTACTTC
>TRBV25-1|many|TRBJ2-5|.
CASSPGGGQQETQYF
TGTGCCAGCAGTCCGGGTGGCGGACAGCAAGAGACCCAGTACTTC
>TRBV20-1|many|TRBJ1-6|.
CSARGGNSPLHF
TGCAGTGCTAGAGGGGGGAATTCACCCCTCCACTTT
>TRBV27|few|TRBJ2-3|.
CASSLRGSDTQYF
TGTGCCAGCAGTTTACGCGGATCCGATACGCAGTATTTT
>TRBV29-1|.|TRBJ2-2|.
CSVPSGTGELFF
TGCAGCGTTCCCTCGGGGACCGGGGAGCTGTTTTTT
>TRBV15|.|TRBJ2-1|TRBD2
CATSKTVSSGGSSYNEQFF
TGTGCCACCAGTAAAACTGTTTCTAGCGGAGGCAGCTCCTACAATGAGCAGTTCTTC